A selection of T cell receptor beta chains follows, all from one sample in a study of OX40 agonist ivuxolimab in advanced cancers. Sequencing was performed with immunoSEQ multiplex PCR; in TCRdb, only in-frame clones are kept and a portion is missing. This table has around 74,000 clones, about 90% appearing once. This specimen was CD4+ or CD8+ T cells sorted from blood, taken in a trial of the OX40 agonist ivuxolimab. These TCRs come from an adult with an advanced solid tumor such as melanoma, head and neck, liver or kidney cancer. CDR3s include the opening cysteine and the closing phenylalanine or tryptophan. D genes are given only for firm matches. Clone size appears in some rows only: once, few, many, or a class for an expanded clone.

v_call	clone_size	d_call	j_call	cdr3_nt	cdr3_aa
TRBV14	NA	NA	TRBJ1-1	TGTGCCAGCAGCCAAGTAGCAGGGTTGAACACTGAAGCTTTCTTT	CASSQVAGLNTEAFF
TRBV6-5	NA	TRBD1	TRBJ1-5	TGTGCCAGCAGCCCTGACAGGGGGAGCCAGCCCCAGCATTTT	CASSPDRGSQPQHF
TRBV11-2	few	TRBD1	TRBJ1-4	TGTGCCAGCAGCCTGACAGGGGTTGAAAAACTGTTTTTT	CASSLTGVEKLFF
TRBV29-1	NA	NA	TRBJ2-3	TGCACCGCCTGGGGCACGGTTTTCACAGATACGCAGTATTTT	CTAWGTVFTDTQYF
TRBV7-9	NA	TRBD2	TRBJ2-3	TGTGCCAGCAGCTCACGACTAGCGGGGCAGGATACGCAGTATTTT	CASSSRLAGQDTQYF
TRBV18	NA	TRBD1	TRBJ2-7	TGTGCCAGCTCACCAGGGACAGGGAGCTCCTACGAGCAGTACTTC	CASSPGTGSSYEQYF
TRBV7-2	NA	TRBD2	TRBJ2-3	TGTGCCAGCAGCTATCTAGCGGGATCGGTAGATACGCAGTATTTT	CASSYLAGSVDTQYF
TRBV5-8	once	NA	TRBJ2-3	TGTGCCAGCAGCTTTAGGGGCAGCACAGATACGCAGTATTTT	CASSFRGSTDTQYF
TRBV4-3	NA	TRBD1	TRBJ1-2	TGCGCCAGCAGCTCCGGGACAGCCTATAACTATGGCTACACCTTC	CASSSGTAYNYGYTF
TRBV2	NA	TRBD2	TRBJ2-5	TGTGCCAGCAGTGGTTCCAGCGGGAGGGGAGAGACCCAGTACTTC	CASSGSSGRGETQYF
TRBV2	NA	NA	TRBJ1-1	TGTGCCAGCAGGAAGGACAGTGCGGGGAACACTGAAGCTTTCTTT	CASRKDSAGNTEAFF
TRBV11-2	NA	NA	TRBJ2-2	TGTGCCAGCAGCTCAGGACGAAACACCGGGGAGCTGTTTTTT	CASSSGRNTGELFF
TRBV11-3	NA	TRBD1	TRBJ2-2	TGTGCCAGCAGAGCACAAGGGACAGGGGGAACCGGGGAGCTGTTTTTT	CASRAQGTGGTGELFF
TRBV19	NA	TRBD1	TRBJ1-5	TGTGCCGCCTCAGGGGACAGGGGAATTCAGCCCCAGCATTTT	CAASGDRGIQPQHF
TRBV14	NA	NA	TRBJ2-7	TGTGCCAGCAGCCATCCCGCGCGCGAGCAGTACTTC	CASSHPAREQYF
TRBV5-1	NA	TRBD2	TRBJ2-1	TGCGCCAGCAGCTTCGGACTAGCGGGAGGTAACAATGAGCAGTTCTTC	CASSFGLAGGNNEQFF
TRBV7-2	NA	NA	TRBJ2-2	TGTGCCAGCGGCCCTCACGGGGGCACGAACACCGGGGAGCTGTTTTTT	CASGPHGGTNTGELFF
TRBV6-6	NA	NA	TRBJ1-2	TGTGCCAGCAGTTTGGACTTGGTGGGTGGCTACACCTTC	CASSLDLVGGYTF
TRBV27	NA	NA	TRBJ1-4	TGTGCCAGCAGTTTATCGTCCCAGGGTAATGAAAAACTGTTTTTT	CASSLSSQGNEKLFF
TRBV7-7	NA	TRBD2	TRBJ2-1	TGTGCTAGCAGCGTGGGACTAGCGGGAGGCACTATCCCCTATGAGCAGTTCTTC	CASSVGLAGGTIPYEQFF
TRBV7-9	NA	TRBD1	TRBJ2-2	TGTGCCAGCAGCTTTACAGGGGACACCGGGGAGCTGTTTTTT	CASSFTGDTGELFF
TRBV7-2	NA	NA	TRBJ2-2	TGTGCCAGCAGGTCCTGGGGCTCGAACACCGGGGAGCTGTTTTTT	CASRSWGSNTGELFF
TRBV9	NA	TRBD1	TRBJ2-1	TGTGCCAGCAGCCCCCGTATCGGGACAGGGGTCAATGAGCAGTTCTTC	CASSPRIGTGVNEQFF
TRBV7-2	NA	NA	TRBJ2-5	TGTGCCAGCAGCTTAGCGGATAAAGAGACCCAGTACTTC	CASSLADKETQYF
TRBV29-1	NA	NA	TRBJ1-2	TGCAGCGTTGTTACCACGGGTGGAGGCTACACCTTC	CSVVTTGGGYTF
TRBV19	NA	NA	TRBJ1-3	TGTGCCAGTAGTAATAACGGGGAATCCGGAAACACCATATATTTT	CASSNNGESGNTIYF
TRBV18	NA	TRBD1	TRBJ1-2	TGTGCCAGCTCCCATCCTGGACAGGCTAACTATGGCTACACCTTC	CASSHPGQANYGYTF
TRBV2	NA	NA	TRBJ1-3	TGTGCCAGCAGTGAGGTACAAGCCAACTCTGGAAACACCATATATTTT	CASSEVQANSGNTIYF
TRBV6-1	NA	TRBD1	TRBJ2-7	TGTGCCAGCAGTACTACAGGGGTACCATACGAGCAGTACTTC	CASSTTGVPYEQYF
TRBV28	NA	NA	TRBJ2-5	TGTGCCAGCAGCCGCCAGGCCCCGGGGACCCAGTACTTC	CASSRQAPGTQYF
TRBV19	NA	TRBD1	TRBJ2-7	TGTGCCAGTAGTATAGAGGGGACAGCATACGAGCAGTACTTC	CASSIEGTAYEQYF
TRBV6-1	NA	NA	TRBJ2-3	TGTGCCAGCAGTGAAGTTAGGGGACCAGATACGCAGTATTTT	CASSEVRGPDTQYF
TRBV11-2	once	NA	TRBJ2-2	TGTGCCAGCAGTTTTAGCCACACCGGGGAGCTGTTTTTT	CASSFSHTGELFF
TRBV28	NA	TRBD2	TRBJ2-3	TGTGCCAGCATTCCCCAAGGGGGGGGACTAGCGGGATATACGCAGTATTTT	CASIPQGGGLAGYTQYF
TRBV19	NA	NA	TRBJ2-2	TGTGCCAGTAGTATGGGCGCAGGTACCGGGGAGCTGTTTTTT	CASSMGAGTGELFF
TRBV5-1	once	NA	TRBJ1-4	TGCGCCAGCACCCGGGGGACGGGTGAAAAACTGTTTTTT	CASTRGTGEKLFF
TRBV19	NA	NA	TRBJ2-3	TGTGCCAGTAGTATAAGGGGGGGGTCGATGGGAGATACGCAGTATTTT	CASSIRGGSMGDTQYF
TRBV9	NA	TRBD2	TRBJ2-7	TGTGCCAGCAGCGAGGGGTTAGCGGGGGGAAGGGAGCAGTACTTC	CASSEGLAGGREQYF
TRBV15	NA	NA	TRBJ2-3	TGTGCCACCAGCAGAGATCTTCCGGATGTGCAGTATTTT	CATSRDLPDVQYF
TRBV9	NA	NA	TRBJ2-1	TGTGCCAGCAGCCTCGGGACTTCCCGCTACAATGAGCAGTTCTTC	CASSLGTSRYNEQFF
TRBV5-1	NA	NA	TRBJ2-3	TGCGCCAGCAGCTTTGACACAGATACGCAGTATTTT	CASSFDTDTQYF